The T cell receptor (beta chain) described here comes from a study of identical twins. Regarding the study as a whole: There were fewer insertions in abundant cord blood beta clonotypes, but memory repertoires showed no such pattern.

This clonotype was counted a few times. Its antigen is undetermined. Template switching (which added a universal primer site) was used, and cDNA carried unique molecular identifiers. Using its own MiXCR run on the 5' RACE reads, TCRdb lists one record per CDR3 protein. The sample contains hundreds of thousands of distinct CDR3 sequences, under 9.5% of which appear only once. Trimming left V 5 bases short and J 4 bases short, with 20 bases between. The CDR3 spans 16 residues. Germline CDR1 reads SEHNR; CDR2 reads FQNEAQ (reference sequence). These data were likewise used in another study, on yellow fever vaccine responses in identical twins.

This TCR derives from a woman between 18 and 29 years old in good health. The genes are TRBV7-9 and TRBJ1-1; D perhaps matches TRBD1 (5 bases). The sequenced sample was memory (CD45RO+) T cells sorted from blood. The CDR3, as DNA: TGTGCCAGCAGCGACCGGGACCTCCTTGGGAGCACTGAAGCTTTCTTT. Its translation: CASSDRDLLGSTEAFF.